A single T cell receptor (beta chain) is shown here with its context. A single base is all that separates this from a far larger clone, so a read error is likely. This entry is derived from a study of cytomegalovirus exposure and HLA in healthy donors. This CDR3 comprises 13 residues. Germline CDR1 LGHNA, CDR2 YSLEER. PCR primers comprised 60 Vbeta and 13 Jbeta primers. The repertoire was sequenced with immunoSEQ multiplex PCR; TCRdb's copy has only in-frame clones and lacks some. In the table there are 100,000 to 150,000 clones, approximately 77% of which are singletons. This rearrangement joins TRBV4-3 to TRBJ1-1; TRBD1 is a possible D gene (6 bases). The sequenced sample was PBMCs. This TCR was recovered from a man between 45 and 60 years old in good health and CMV-seropositive. CDR3 region: CASSLWAGAEPFF. CDR3 in DNA: TGCGCCAGCAGCCTCTGGGCAGGGGCTGAACCTTTCTTT.